A selection of T cell receptor beta chains follows, all from one sample in a study of T cell repertoires in cytomegalovirus infection. MiXCR, applied by TCRdb to the reads, yields one record per CDR3 protein. The table includes about 130,000 distinct CDR3 sequences, 24% detected once. These receptors have no known antigen. Specimen: PBMCs, sequenced either directly or after in vitro stimulation (not recorded which). Every receptor here comes from a human donor in good health (CMV status not recorded). Some clones in this sample may be carry-over from other donors' samples. Each CDR3 is given with its conserved first and last residue. The D gene is left open where the match is weak. Rows give clone size only sometimes, using once, few, many, or a class for an expanded clone.

d_call j_call clone_size v_call cdr3_aa cdr3_nt
. TRBJ1-6 many TRBV4-1 CASSQVGQGLNSPLHF TGCGCCAGCAGCCAAGTAGGGCAGGGGCTTAATTCACCCCTCCACTTT
TRBD2 TRBJ2-5 . TRBV6-5 CASSAPGTSGKEYF TGTGCCAGCAGTGCTCCCGGGACTAGCGGGAAGGAGTACTTC
TRBD1 TRBJ1-1 many TRBV11-2 CASSFGQGNTEAFF TGTGCCAGCAGCTTTGGACAGGGGAACACTGAAGCTTTCTTT
. TRBJ2-1 . TRBV7-9 CASSLSRGVHNEQFF TGTGCCAGCAGCTTAAGCAGGGGGGTCCACAATGAGCAGTTCTTC
TRBD2 TRBJ2-3 many TRBV7-2 CASSLAKETSGRWDTQYF TGTGCCAGCAGCTTAGCGAAGGAGACTAGCGGCCGATGGGATACGCAGTATTTT
TRBD2 TRBJ2-1 few TRBV7-2 CASSVSGSSYNEQFF TGTGCCAGCAGCGTTAGCGGGAGCTCCTACAATGAGCAGTTCTTC
TRBD2 TRBJ2-1 . TRBV19 CASSRLAANYNEQFF TGTGCCAGTAGTCGGCTAGCGGCTAATTACAATGAGCAGTTCTTC
. TRBJ2-2 few TRBV25-1 CASAGAGTGELFF TGTGCCAGCGCAGGGGCTGGTACCGGGGAGCTGTTTTTT
. TRBJ2-3 few TRBV6-6 CASSYPPGLPPDTQYF TGTGCCAGCAGTTACCCCCCGGGACTTCCCCCCGATACGCAGTATTTT
. TRBJ2-1 many TRBV7-2 CASRGPGQVSYNEQFF TGTGCCAGCAGAGGACCAGGCCAGGTCTCCTACAATGAGCAGTTCTTC
TRBD2 TRBJ2-3 few TRBV24-1 CATSDRLAGVGDTQYF TGTGCCACCAGTGATCGACTAGCGGGAGTGGGAGATACGCAGTATTTT
. TRBJ1-1 few TRBV19 CASTPIISNTEAFF TGTGCCAGTACCCCGATCATTTCGAACACTGAAGCTTTCTTT
. TRBJ1-1 . TRBV10-3 CAISAPGVVGAFF TGTGCCATCAGTGCTCCCGGGGTAGTTGGAGCTTTCTTT
. TRBJ2-1 many TRBV11-2 CASSPVRAGSYNEQFF TGTGCCAGCAGCCCGGTTCGGGCGGGCTCCTACAATGAGCAGTTCTTC
. TRBJ1-1 . TRBV7-6 CASSLRMNTEAFF TGTGCCAGCAGCCTTAGAATGAACACTGAAGCTTTCTTT
TRBD2 TRBJ2-3 many TRBV20-1 CSARDGGLAGGDTQYF TGCAGTGCTAGAGATGGAGGGCTAGCGGGAGGAGATACGCAGTATTTT
. TRBJ1-6 few TRBV27 CASSFSARQEWHSPLHF TGTGCCAGCAGTTTCTCCGCCCGACAGGAGTGGCATTCACCCCTCCACTTT
. TRBJ1-2 few TRBV19 CASSIGEYPNYGYTF TGTGCCAGTAGTATTGGAGAGTACCCGAACTATGGCTACACCTTC
. TRBJ2-1 . TRBV6-5 CASRQQGSYNEQFF TGTGCCAGCAGGCAGCAGGGCTCCTACAATGAGCAGTTCTTC
TRBD2 TRBJ2-1 few TRBV19 CASKTGTSGRVYNEQFF TGTGCCAGTAAAACTGGGACTAGCGGGAGGGTCTACAATGAGCAGTTCTTC
. TRBJ2-7 many TRBV7-2 CASRAPSSYEQYF TGTGCCAGCAGGGCTCCCTCCTCCTACGAGCAGTACTTC
. TRBJ1-5 many TRBV7-2 CASSSWTDSNQPQHF TGTGCCAGCAGCTCGTGGACAGATAGCAATCAGCCCCAGCATTTT
TRBD1 TRBJ2-7 many TRBV7-2 CASSPGTGYIYEQYF TGTGCCAGCAGCCCCGGGACAGGCTATATCTACGAGCAGTACTTC
. TRBJ2-3 . TRBV20-1 CSARVDTQYF TGCAGTGCTAGAGTAGATACGCAGTATTTT
TRBD1 TRBJ2-5 . TRBV14 CASRDRGQETQYF TGTGCCAGCCGGGACAGGGGGCAAGAGACCCAGTACTTC
. TRBJ2-3 many TRBV7-6 CASSLWAATSSTDTQYF TGTGCCAGCAGCTTATGGGCCGCGACCTCTAGCACAGATACGCAGTATTTT
TRBD2 TRBJ2-2 few TRBV11-3 CASSLSGVNTGELFF TGTGCCAGCAGCCTTAGCGGGGTGAACACCGGGGAGCTGTTTTTT
. TRBJ1-2 few TRBV19 CASSIFAGSNYGYTF TGTGCCAGTAGTATCTTTGCCGGTTCTAACTATGGCTACACCTTC
TRBD1 TRBJ1-2 many TRBV12-3/TRBV12-4 CASTKQGNYGYTF TGTGCCAGCACCAAACAGGGGAACTATGGCTACACCTTC
TRBD2 TRBJ2-1 . TRBV6-1 CASSAPLTSPYNEQFF TGTGCCAGCAGTGCCCCGTTGACTAGCCCATACAATGAGCAGTTCTTC
TRBD2 TRBJ2-1 few TRBV6-2/TRBV6-3 CASSYLAGDRNEQFF TGTGCCAGCAGTTACCTAGCGGGAGATCGTAATGAGCAGTTCTTC
TRBD2 TRBJ2-5 few TRBV5-8 CASSLLAGGGTQYF TGTGCCAGCAGCTTACTAGCGGGAGGCGGGACCCAGTACTTC
TRBD2 TRBJ2-1 . TRBV12-3/TRBV12-4 CASSFLAGGRNEQFF TGTGCCAGCAGTTTCTTGGCGGGAGGTCGGAATGAGCAGTTCTTC
TRBD2 TRBJ2-1 . TRBV6-2/TRBV6-3 CASSFTVGPSGSSSYNEQFF TGTGCCAGCAGCTTCACTGTCGGGCCGAGCGGGAGTAGTTCCTACAATGAGCAGTTCTTC
. TRBJ2-3 few TRBV7-2 CASSTHRETQYF TGTGCCAGCAGCACGCACAGGGAGACGCAGTATTTT
TRBD2 TRBJ2-6 . TRBV4-3 CASSQPAGGSGANVLTF TGCGCCAGCAGCCAACCAGCGGGAGGGTCTGGGGCCAACGTCCTGACTTTC
TRBD1 TRBJ2-7 once TRBV11-2 CASSLDSKGANYEQYF TGTGCCAGCAGCTTAGATTCCAAGGGGGCGAACTACGAGCAGTACTTC
TRBD2 TRBJ2-7 . TRBV20-1 CSALPGLAGEEQYF TGCAGTGCCCTACCGGGACTAGCGGGAGAAGAGCAGTACTTC
. TRBJ2-1 . TRBV28 CASSGPGYTNNEQFF TGTGCCAGCAGTGGGCCCGGGTACACTAACAATGAGCAGTTCTTC
. TRBJ1-2 few TRBV20-1 CSAIGINYGYTF TGCAGTGCTATAGGCATAAACTATGGCTACACCTTC
TRBD1 TRBJ2-1 . TRBV6-1 CASSYQLPGQGFPRDEQFF TGTGCCAGCAGTTATCAATTACCGGGACAGGGGTTCCCGAGGGATGAGCAGTTCTTC
TRBD2 TRBJ2-3 few TRBV19 CASSVASGDTDTQYF TGTGCCAGTAGTGTGGCCAGCGGGGATACAGATACGCAGTATTTT
TRBD1 TRBJ2-2 few TRBV28 CASSTRRQGGYTGELFF TGTGCCAGCAGTACCCGACGACAGGGTGGGTACACCGGGGAGCTGTTTTTT
TRBD1 TRBJ1-2 . TRBV4-3 CASSQRTGGTYGYTF TGCGCCAGCAGCCAAAGGACAGGGGGGACCTATGGCTACACCTTC
. TRBJ2-2 . TRBV6-5 CASSVVVTGGELFF TGTGCCAGCAGTGTTGTAGTGACTGGCGGGGAGCTGTTTTTT
TRBD2 TRBJ2-1 . TRBV5-4 CASTLSGRGASYNEQFF TGTGCCAGCACTCTAAGCGGGAGGGGGGCCTCCTACAATGAGCAGTTCTTC
. TRBJ1-5 . TRBV27 CASSSPARNQPQHF TGTGCCAGCAGTTCCCCCGCGCGTAATCAGCCCCAGCATTTT
. TRBJ1-2 . TRBV29-1 CSVRQFDYGYTF TGCAGCGTTAGACAGTTTGACTATGGCTACACCTTC
. TRBJ1-1 few TRBV20-1 CSGRPVVTNTEAFF TGCAGTGGTCGACCGGTTGTAACGAACACTGAAGCTTTCTTT
. TRBJ2-7 many TRBV28 CASSQVYEQYF TGTGCCAGCAGTCAAGTATACGAGCAGTACTTC
TRBD2 TRBJ2-4 . TRBV5-4 CASSLAGLADKGGKNIQYF TGTGCCAGCAGCTTGGCGGGGCTAGCGGACAAGGGTGGCAAAAACATTCAGTACTTC
. TRBJ2-3 many TRBV6-6 CASSYDPTRTDTQYF TGTGCCAGCAGTTACGATCCAACACGCACAGATACGCAGTATTTT
TRBD2 TRBJ2-7 . TRBV7-8 CASIAGTSYEQYF TGTGCCAGCATAGCGGGGACGTCCTACGAGCAGTACTTC
. TRBJ1-5 . TRBV11-3 CASSFGPDQPQHF TGTGCCAGCAGCTTTGGGCCAGATCAGCCCCAGCATTTT
TRBD1 TRBJ1-1 few TRBV2 CARRRDRVAEAFF TGTGCCAGAAGGAGGGACAGGGTCGCTGAAGCTTTCTTT
TRBD2 TRBJ2-5 . TRBV12-3/TRBV12-4 CASSLFLAGVVETQYF TGTGCCAGCAGTTTATTCCTAGCGGGAGTCGTAGAGACCCAGTACTTC
. TRBJ1-1 . TRBV4-2 CASSQDRANTEAFF TGTGCCAGCAGCCAAGACAGGGCGAACACTGAAGCTTTCTTT